The next 14 T cell receptor beta chains were all read from a single sample in a study of blood T cell repertoires in COVID-19. Profiled with immunoSEQ multiplex PCR; TCRdb holds only in-frame clones, not every one. The sample has under 250,000 clones, 70% to 90% seen once. Sequencing input: PBMCs or T cells enriched from blood (not recorded which). All receptors derive from a man aged 25 to 40 who had recovered from COVID-19.

The chain combines TRBV19 with TRBJ2-2, with D tentatively TRBD2 (6 bases). CDR1 LNHDA and CDR2 SQIVND come from the germline V gene (reference sequence). There are 15 residues in the CDR3. V shed 8 bases and J shed 1 base, with 14 bases lying between them. CDR3: CASRTGTVNTGELFF. CDR3 DNA: TGTGCCAGTCGCACCGGGACTGTGAACACCGGGGAGCTGTTTTTT.

V usage is TRBV30 and J usage is TRBJ1-1; TRBD1 agrees at 8 bases. Germline-derived CDR1 and CDR2 are GTSNPN and SVGIG (reference sequence). The CDR3 consists of 13 residues. V lost 5 bases to trimming and J lost 3 bases; unmatched junction nucleotides: 5. CDR3 in amino acids: CAWVEDRDTEAFF. The CDR3 nucleotides are TGTGCCTGGGTTGAGGACAGGGACACTGAAGCTTTCTTT.

The chain carries TRBV3-1 (or the pseudogene TRBV3-2) and TRBJ2-3; 11 bases are shared with TRBD2. This CDR3 contains 17 residues. The germline V gene encodes CDR1 LGHDT and CDR2 YNNKEL (reference sequence). J gave up 2 bases and V 3 bases, and 7 bases lay outside the gene matches. The CDR3 protein is CASSHDSSGGYTDTQYF. The CDR3 DNA follows: TGTGCCAGCAGCCATGATTCTAGCGGGGGGTACACAGATACGCAGTATTTT.

This rearrangement joins TRBV3-1 (or the pseudogene TRBV3-2) to TRBJ1-3; 11 bases line up with TRBD1. This CDR3 contains 17 residues. The germline CDR1 and CDR2 sequences are LGHDT and YNNKEL (reference sequence). The J segment lost 8 bases and the V segment lost 5 bases, leaving 14 bases of the junction unmatched. CDR3 amino acids: CASSGRRWDRGVDTIYF. DNA of the CDR3: TGTGCCAGCAGCGGACGACGGTGGGACAGGGGGGTGGACACCATATATTTT.

This clone occurred once. J is TRBJ2-2 and V is TRBV30, with a possible D match to TRBD2 (6 bases). Trimming took 5 bases from V and 7 from J, leaving 11 bases between them. Germline CDR1 is GTSNPN and CDR2 is SVGIG (reference sequence). The length of the CDR3 is 12 residues. The CDR3 nucleotides are TGTGCCTGGGAGAGGGGAGGCGGGGAGCTGTTTTTT. It encodes CAWERGGGELFF.

This chain joins TRBV18 and TRBJ2-1; a possible D gene is TRBD1 (6 bases). The CDR3 loop spans 13 amino acids. CDR1 KGHSH and CDR2 LQKENI come from the germline V gene. V was shortened by 2 bases and J by 11 bases, with 13 bases between the two germline ends. This chain's CDR3 is CASSPEFGQKQFF. CDR3 DNA: TGTGCCAGCTCACCAGAATTTGGACAGAAGCAGTTCTTC. Filled out from reference TRBV18 and TRBJ2-1, the complete variable domain reads NAGVMQNPRHLVRRRGQEARLRCSPMKGHSHVYWYRQLPEEGLKFMVYLQKENIIDESGMPKERFSAEFPKEGPSILRIQQVVRGDSAAYFCASSPEFGQKQFFGPGTRLTVL.

The J gene is TRBJ1-1, the V gene TRBV2, with TRBD1 matching over 7 bases. Germline CDR1 is SNHLY and CDR2 is FYNNEI. V shed 6 bases and J 1 base; nucleotides not matched to a gene: 2. The CDR3 contains 13 residues. CDR3 sequence: CASRGQRNTEAFF. For the CDR3, the DNA is TGTGCCAGCAGGGGACAGAGGAACACTGAAGCTTTCTTT.

Points on this clone: An end of the junction does not agree with germline; a read error may underlie this. The chain joins TRBV7-3 to TRBJ2-2, with TRBD2 matching over 10 bases. The CDR3 is made up of 17 amino acids. CDR1 and CDR2 from the germline V gene are SGHTA and FQGTGA. The CDR3 DNA sequence: TGTGCCAGCAGCCTAACACCTAGCGGGGGGAACACCGGGGAGCTGTTTTTT. This translates into CASSLTPSGGNTGELFF.

The chain employs TRBV12-5 and TRBJ1-6; tentative D call: TRBD1 (6 bases). This CDR3 region has 16 residues. V gave up 1 base and J gave up 11 bases, with 18 bases separating them. Germline V gives CDR1 LGHNT, CDR2 FRNRAP. The CDR3 region has the DNA TGTGCTAGTGGTTTGGCCGCGGGGGCGGGGGCTACACCCCTCCACTTT. Translated: CASGLAAGAGATPLHF.

Remarks on this clone: Other nucleotide sequences in the sample specify the same CDR3. V usage is TRBV5-4 and J usage is TRBJ2-3, with 8 bases fitting TRBD1. The CDR3 covers 14 residues. V lost 1 base and J lost 3; bases outside the gene matches: 1. Germline CDR1 and CDR2: SGHNT and YYREEE (reference sequence). The CDR3 nucleotides are TGTGCCAGCAGCTTGCAGGGGGCAACAGATACGCAGTATTTT. Amino acid sequence: CASSLQGATDTQYF.

The chain combines TRBV4-1 with TRBJ2-5, with 8 bases fitting TRBD2. Germline loops: CDR1 MGHRA, CDR2 YSYEKL. The ends lost 0 bases at V and 2 bases at J; junction bases unmatched: 11. The CDR3 is made up of 18 amino acids. The CDR3 is CASSQDTIGAGVQETQYF. The CDR3 coding sequence is TGCGCCAGCAGCCAAGATACCATTGGAGCGGGGGTGCAAGAGACCCAGTACTTC.

The chain links TRBV16 to TRBJ2-7, with 7 nucleotides matching TRBD2. CDR3 length: 15 residues. V trimming: 0 bases; J trimming: 3 bases; junction bases outside the gene matches: 5. The germline V gene encodes CDR1 KGHSY and CDR2 FQNENV. The CDR3 nucleotides are TGTGCCAGCAGCCAATCGGTCTCTAGCGGCTACGAGCAGTACTTC. Translated: CASSQSVSSGYEQYF.

The J gene is TRBJ1-4, the V gene TRBV5-1, with a weak D call TRBD1 (5 bases). Germline CDR1 SGHRS, CDR2 YFSETQ. V shed 4 bases and J shed 8 bases, with 18 bases lying between them. This CDR3 comprises 15 residues. CDR3 nucleotide sequence: TGCGCCAGCAGCCCTGGGGGGGTCAGACGAGAAAAACTGTTTTTT. It yields the protein CASSPGGVRREKLFF.

The rearrangement uses TRBV19 and TRBJ1-2; TRBD1 might be the D (6 bases). The length of the CDR3 is 20 residues. The ends were cut back, 7 bases at V and 6 bases at J, with 36 bases in the middle. CDR1 is LNHDA and CDR2 is SQIVND in the germline V gene (reference sequence). The CDR3 is CASMMVSFEYRSGQPHGYTF. The CDR3 DNA follows: TGTGCCAGTATGATGGTTAGCTTCGAATACAGGTCCGGACAGCCCCATGGCTACACCTTC.